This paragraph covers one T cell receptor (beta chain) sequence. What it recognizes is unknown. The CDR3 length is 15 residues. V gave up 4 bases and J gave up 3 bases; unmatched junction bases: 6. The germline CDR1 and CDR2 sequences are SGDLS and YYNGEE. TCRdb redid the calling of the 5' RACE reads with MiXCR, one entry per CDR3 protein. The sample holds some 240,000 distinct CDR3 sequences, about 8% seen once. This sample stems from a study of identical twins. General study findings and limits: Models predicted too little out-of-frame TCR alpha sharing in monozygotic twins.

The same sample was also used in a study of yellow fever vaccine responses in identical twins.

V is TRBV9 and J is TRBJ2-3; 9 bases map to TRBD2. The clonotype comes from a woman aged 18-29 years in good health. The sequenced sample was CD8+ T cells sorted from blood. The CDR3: CASSLGLALTDTQYF. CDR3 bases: TGTGCCAGCAGCCTCGGACTAGCGTTGACAGATACGCAGTATTTT.